This T cell receptor (beta chain) came from a study of cytomegalovirus exposure and HLA in healthy donors (dated by TCRdb to about 2017). Notes on the research overall: An earlier analysis of some 600 of the donors reported approximately 280 Gb of sequence data and approximately 120 million unique TCR beta sequences obtained from 150 million to 200 million T cells. Rather than using new phenotypic data, the later analysis identified candidate immune exposures from TCR beta sequences and from how often those sequences occurred across donors. All discovery cohort repertoires had been generated on a single sequencing platform. To predict cytomegalovirus infection status, the study brought together high-throughput TCR immunosequencing, statistical association of individual TCRs with disease status, and machine learning. Donor age, sex, ethnicity and CMV serostatus were collected together with the repertoire data. About 300 gigabases of sequencing data and around 88 million unique TCR sequences made up an early release that covered roughly 670 HLA-typed donors. Typing coverage varied by locus: roughly 629-640 donors for A, B, C, DRB1 and DQB1; around 560 for DQA1; 606 for DPA1; around 490 for DPB1. Besides the first cohort of 550 to 750 subjects, a separate validation cohort made up of about 120 different subjects was used. The T cell repertoires of 666 subjects were profiled by immunosequencing and related to cytomegalovirus serostatus. To study patterns of TCR occurrence, a later analysis re-analyzed previously published TCR beta repertoires from 550 to 800 donors and added high-resolution HLA genotyping. Of the roughly 400 genotyped donors, approximately 83% fell in the genetic ancestry cluster associated with self-reported Caucasian donors. Several DR-DQ haplotypes were treated as single units for association and clustering because of strong linkage in the cohort. Both class I and class II loci were covered by HLA typing, at four-digit resolution. The aim of the study was to test whether cataloging public T cell receptors could identify signatures of past pathogen exposure. Across about 370 genotyped donors of the cohort, an average of 235,054 unique TCR beta nucleotide sequences per donor were sequenced, and approximately 17% of those sequences were non-productive. In a later genetic analysis, genome-wide SNP genotypes for 398 of the 666 donors were used, and that subset was treated as a discovery cohort. An earlier analysis of some 500 of the donors applied high-throughput TCR beta sequencing to assess whether each TCR beta V gene segment acted as functional or pseudogenic.

A distance of 14 bases separates the germline ends of V and J, which lose 4 bases and 8 bases respectively. The CDR3 holds 14 amino acids from the cysteine to the phenylalanine. Kept here is only the CDR3 DNA, which spans 42 bases and is read in frame from base 1. Taken from the germline V gene (reference sequence), the CDR1 and CDR2 loops are MNHEY and SMNVEV. Libraries were built with the immunoSEQ multiplex PCR assay. For the multiplex PCR, a mixture combining 60 forward primers for TCR Vbeta segments and 13 reverse primers for TCR Jbeta segments was used. A multiplex PCR assay on genomic DNA amplified the CDR3 region of rearranged TCR beta genes. The Illumina HiSeq System was used to sequence the amplified TCR beta libraries as 87-base-pair reads. The authors' pipeline ran thus. In a later analysis, tens of millions of unique TCR beta chains were counted across the 690 or so repertoires, and around 10 million of these chains were shared by at least two donors. Raw reads were error-corrected and collapsed into unique sequences with a nearest-neighbor algorithm that merged closely related sequences to remove PCR and sequencing errors. To assign V, D and J gene segments, CDR3 sequences were aligned to IMGT reference sequences. For a sequence to be retained, at least a six-nucleotide match to both a V gene segment and a J gene segment was required. A rearrangement counted as productive if the CDR3 had no stop codons and remained in frame with V and J, and every other rearrangement counted as non-productive. Following IMGT convention, CDR3 was defined as the stretch from the second conserved V-encoded cysteine up to the conserved J-encoded phenylalanine. Sequences without an unambiguous match to a single V gene segment were excluded from the earlier analysis of 500 to 700 of the donors. An earlier analysis of several hundred of the donors called V segments functional above 56.7% productive rearrangements and segregating when the between-donor standard deviation exceeded 5%. A statistical classification framework was built to diagnose cytomegalovirus status from the catalog of TCR beta chain sequences. A later analysis assigned V and J genes by comparing TCR nucleotide sequences with IMGT/GENE-DB human TR gene sequences. The TCRdist pipeline was used in a later analysis to assign CDR3 sequences and most-parsimonious VDJ recombination scenarios. In a later analysis, each TCR beta chain was defined by its CDR3 amino acid sequence together with its V-gene family, and reads lacking a unique V-gene family were excluded. A later analysis removed 550 to 650 highly shared, low-generation-probability nucleotide sequences to deal with suspected cross-contamination and a sequencing artifact. In a later analysis, a clonal expansion index for each public chain was calculated from normalized within-repertoire ranks of inferred template counts. In a later analysis, generation probabilities were computed with a VDJ recombination model fitted to out-of-frame rearrangements, and the resulting probabilities were checked against IGoR. A later analysis scored TCR-TCR, TCR-HLA and TCR-CMV co-occurrence with hypergeometric tests, applying a repertoire-size bias correction to TCR pairs. False discovery rates were estimated in a later analysis by permuting HLA or CMV assignments 20 times. In a later analysis, co-occurring TCRs were grouped with DBSCAN, and TCRdist sequence similarity was added when clustering was performed within HLA-allele-positive subsets. Repertoires with fewer than 30,000 or more than 120,000 public chains were left out of co-occurrence clustering, as were four to six repertoires with anomalous nucleotide sharing. TCRdb provides this immuneACCESS table in a form limited to in-frame rearrangements. Some clones are lacking; in checked studies, under half of them reflect an unresolved V gene, and why the rest are absent is not known. V and J calls and clone size follow that table, whereas D and trimming were derived from the DNA. The sample profile shows a few hundred thousand clones; roughly 84% of them were found once. The ten most abundant clones make up around 1.4% of the sample.

The cohort comprised some 700 healthy bone marrow donors. Cohort members were all nominally healthy when sampled, although unrecorded immune exposures were likely present. The donor was CMV seronegative and was included in the group of under 450 seronegative cohort members. A peripheral blood sample was collected from each donor, and TCR beta sequencing was performed on peripheral blood mononuclear cells. The Qiagen DNeasy Blood Extraction Kit was used to extract genomic DNA from the blood cell samples. The paper's findings and limits, for the study overall: Correlated functional status among segregating V segments might be attributable to linkage disequilibrium, but an unknown experimental factor could not be ruled out. An association between a missense DCLRE1C variant and V-gene and J-gene trimming of TCR beta chains was found in a later genetic analysis and replicated in an independent cohort. A further reported finding was that TCR beta sequences accurately predicted the HLA-A and HLA-B alleles for most subjects in the first cohort. Most CMV-associated TCR beta chains appeared to be HLA-restricted in a later analysis, and the HLA associations seemed to be driven largely by CMV exposure. According to a later analysis, TCR association rates differed among HLA loci, with DRB1 alleles showing the most associated TCRs and HLA-C alleles showing the fewest. A group of highly shared sequence variants was considered likely to be a technical artifact of the sequencing pipeline. Roughly uniform sequencing depth across donors was assumed in presence/absence analyses, although this assumption may not hold. It was suggested by the authors that the approach could potentially be generalized to other disease states and immunological phenotypes. Because the 87-base-pair reads could not distinguish some IMGT-functional V segments, including TRBV6-2 and TRBV6-3, those segments were excluded. While some public TCRs were present in many individuals, most TCR sequences turned up only very rarely across donors. Cytomegalovirus status was reported to be diagnosed by the classifier with high specificity and sensitivity in both the original and validation cohorts. Fewer than 20 rarely observed V segments, including chromosome 9 orphons, were excluded from the earlier analysis of approximately 600 of the donors because counts were too low. Several of the top co-occurrence clusters appeared to be linked to parvovirus B19, influenza, CMV and Epstein-Barr virus, according to a later analysis. An earlier analysis of roughly 570 of the donors showed that most TCR beta V segments appeared in productive rearrangements either about 87% or about 30% of the time, which broadly matched IMGT annotations. The study listed 150 to 200 TCR beta chains as associated with cytomegalovirus. A few of the identified cytomegalovirus-associated TCR beta chains were confirmed in vitro to be specific for cytomegalovirus antigens. The only immune exposure information available for the cohort was CMV serostatus. In this cohort, only TCR beta chains were sequenced, and detectable features were limited by the absence of alpha or paired-chain data. When HLA alleles, especially DR and DQ, strongly co-occurred, attributing TCR associations to individual alleles was difficult. In a later analysis, HLA-associated TCR beta chains were found to be more clonally expanded and to have lower generation probabilities than equally common non-associated chains. At a false discovery rate of 0.05, a later analysis linked under 20,000 TCR beta sequences to specific HLA alleles. Because HLA typing was unavailable for some donors at each locus, only the typed subset was used in association tests. Compared with the 666-donor mean, donors in an Asian-associated ancestry cluster had fewer N-insertions in productive TCRs, according to a later genetic analysis.

About this clone: Its specific antigen is unknown. Nothing much larger sits one base from this clone, and base qualities are not available.

The sequencing input was PBMCs. The source of this sequence is a girl aged 5-17 years in good health and CMV-seronegative. Recombination joined TRBV27 with TRBJ1-4; D gene: possibly TRBD1, on 6 matching bases. The CDR3 region has the sequence CASSWGGTPEKLFF. The DNA reads as follows: TGTGCCAGCAGTTGGGGGGGCACCCCAGAAAAACTGTTTTTT.